The source of this T cell receptor beta chain is a study of blood T cells in healthy people across ages. Whole-study results and caveats: Long-lived and aged donors differed, with more naive CD4+ cells and higher diversity in the long-lived. Considered underestimates were the diversity estimates obtained from one million T cells. The fall in TCR beta diversity per million T cells was roughly linear with age.

From germline, CDR1 is LGHDT and CDR2 YNNKEL (reference sequence). The CDR3 is 15 residues long. J lost 6 bases, V lost 2 bases, and 4 bases had no gene match. Turning to this clonotype: Its antigen is not known.

A minimum of 7 million PBMCs was isolated per sample. The second PCR ran roughly 7 to 11 cycles with a sample-barcoded 5' primer and J-beta primers. Using its own MiXCR run on the 5' RACE reads, TCRdb lists one record per CDR3 protein. Altogether about a million distinct CDR3 sequences are present, 51% being singletons, with the ten largest covering roughly 23%. This chain uses TRBV3-1 with TRBJ2-2, with 9 bases identical to TRBD2. What was sequenced was blood. The sequence derives from a woman in her fifties or sixties in good health. In nucleotides, the CDR3 is TGTGCCAGCAGCCAACCGGGACTAGCATCCGGGGAGCTGTTTTTT. Protein product: CASSQPGLASGELFF.